This T cell receptor (beta chain) was captured by sequencing in a study of cytomegalovirus exposure and HLA in healthy donors. Study-wide results and limits: Later analysis revealed greater clonal expansion in HLA-associated TCR beta chains than in equally common others. Analysis was carried out at a later point, and it linked a missense DCLRE1C variant to TCR beta V- and J-gene trimming. When presence/absence was analysed, sequencing depth was taken to be roughly uniform across donors.

PCR amplification relied on 60 Vbeta primers (plus 13 Jbeta primers). Produced via immunoSEQ multiplex PCR; TCRdb's table is partial and in-frame only. Of roughly 200,000 clones listed, 9.5% are singletons. The CDR3 is made up of 14 amino acids. Trimming took 1 base from V and 4 from J, leaving 10 bases between them. Germline V CDR1 and CDR2: SGHAT, FQNNGV. In this sample, this clone turned up a few times. Its antigen remains unidentified. The gene calls are TRBV11-2 and TRBJ2-5; D remains unclear. Sequencing was performed on PBMCs. The clonotype was recovered from a woman aged 25 to 45 in good health and CMV-seropositive. The CDR3 DNA reads as TGTGCCAGCAGCTTAGTAGTCGGTGGAGAGACCCAGTACTTC. This sequence encodes CASSLVVGGETQYF.